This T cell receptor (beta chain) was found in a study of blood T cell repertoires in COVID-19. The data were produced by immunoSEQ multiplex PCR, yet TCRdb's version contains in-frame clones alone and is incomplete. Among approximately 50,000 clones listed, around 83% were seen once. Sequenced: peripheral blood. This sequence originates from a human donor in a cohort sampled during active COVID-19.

The CDR3 region is CASSFSSPDTQYF. In DNA, the CDR3 is TGTGCCAGCAGTTTTAGTAGCCCAGATACGCAGTATTTT. The J gene is TRBJ2-3, the V gene TRBV12-3 or TRBV12-4; no definite D call. The length of the CDR3 is 13 residues. Trimming pared 3 bases from V and 4 bases from J, leaving 8 bases between.